Shown below are 24 T cell receptor beta chains from a single sample sequenced in a study of blood T cell repertoires in COVID-19. The data were produced by immunoSEQ multiplex PCR, yet TCRdb's version contains in-frame clones alone and is incomplete. This table holds roughly 290,000 clones, approximately 90% found once. Sample: peripheral blood. Receptors were obtained from a woman aged 60-75 years with acute or convalescent COVID-19.

V is TRBV29-1 and J is TRBJ1-4, with 11 bases lining up with TRBD1. Germline CDR1 reads SQVTM; CDR2 reads ANQGSEA. The CDR3 length is 14 residues. V trimming: 5 bases; J trimming: 7 bases; junction bases outside the gene matches: 6. The DNA of the CDR3 is TGCAGCGTTCAAGGACAGGGGGCGCGTGAAAAACTGTTTTTT. It codes for CSVQGQGAREKLFF.

V gene TRBV5-1 combines with J gene TRBJ1-1; perhaps TRBD1 as D (6 bases). With 6 bases removed from V and 1 base from J, the gap between germline ends came to 16 bases. Germline V lookup: CDR1 SGHRS, CDR2 YFSETQ. The CDR3 loop spans 15 amino acids. The CDR3 DNA reads as TGCGCCAGCAAATTAGATACAGGGCGGAACACTGAAGCTTTCTTT. Translating it yields CASKLDTGRNTEAFF.

CDR3 loop: CASSDLGLITGELFF. CDR3 nucleotides: TGTGCCAGCAGTGATTTAGGACTTATCACCGGGGAGCTGTTTTTT. The chain uses TRBV6-1 and TRBJ2-2; D possibly corresponds to TRBD2 (5 bases). Germline CDR1 MNHNS, CDR2 SASEGT. Trimming shortened V by 3 bases and J by 4 bases, and 12 bases separated the two germline ends. This CDR3 has 15 residues.

This chain links TRBV3-1 (or the pseudogene TRBV3-2) with TRBJ2-3; 12 nucleotides match TRBD2. V lost 4 bases and J lost 3; bases outside the gene matches: 8. Per the germline V gene, CDR1 is LGHDT and CDR2 is YNNKEL (reference sequence). The CDR3 extends over 17 amino acids. This CDR3 is CASSRKSGLAGTDTQYF. The CDR3 DNA follows: TGTGCCAGCAGCCGCAAATCAGGACTAGCGGGAACAGATACGCAGTATTTT.

The chain has TRBV6-2 or TRBV6-3 and TRBJ1-5, with 8 bases aligning to TRBD1. The CDR3 extends over 15 amino acids. V was clipped by 2 bases and J by 5 bases; unmatched bases: 5. The V gene's germline CDR1 is MNHEY and CDR2 SVGEGT. CDR3 loop: CASSYVGRGHQPQHF. DNA of the CDR3: TGTGCCAGCAGTTACGTCGGCAGGGGGCATCAGCCCCAGCATTTT.

V usage is TRBV7-9 and J usage is TRBJ2-1; D gene unclear. The CDR3 length is 13 residues. CDR1 SEHNR and CDR2 FQNEAQ come from the germline V gene (reference sequence). V was cut by 7 bases and J by 6 bases, with 13 bases left in between. In DNA, the CDR3 is TGTGCCAGCACATCCTCCCCGGGCAATGAGCAGTTCTTC. This codes for CASTSSPGNEQFF.

This sequence joins TRBV2 and TRBJ2-7; no clear D gene. This CDR3 is 10 amino acids long. V was shortened by 0 bases and J by 10 bases, with 4 bases between the two germline ends. Germline V lookup: CDR1 SNHLY, CDR2 FYNNEI. CDR3: CASSEARQYF. DNA for the CDR3: TGTGCCAGCAGTGAAGCTCGTCAGTACTTC.

This clone was found once. The CDR3 protein is CASSQAGLAGNEQFF. For the CDR3, the DNA is TGTGCCAGCAGCCAAGCGGGACTAGCAGGCAATGAGCAGTTCTTC. The chain has TRBV4-2 and TRBJ2-1; 9 bases align to TRBD2. Germline CDR1 is LGHNA and CDR2 is YNFKEQ. The CDR3 loop spans 15 amino acids. The V gene end was trimmed by 1 base and the J gene end by 6 bases; junction bases not matched to a gene: 4.

The V call is TRBV6-5, the J call TRBJ1-5; possibly TRBD1 for D (6 bases). V shed 6 bases and J shed 0 bases, with 12 bases lying between them. From germline, CDR1 is MNHEY and CDR2 SVGAGI. This CDR3 has 15 amino acids. The CDR3 DNA sequence: TGTGCCAGCAGCCGGAAGGGGGATAGCAATCAGCCCCAGCATTTT. Translated: CASSRKGDSNQPQHF.

The genes are TRBV29-1 and TRBJ1-1, with 8 bases fitting TRBD1. The CDR3 totals 13 residues. Germline V gives CDR1 SQVTM, CDR2 ANQGSEA. Losses at the gene ends were 6 bases for V and 7 bases for J; bases not matched to a gene: 10. CDR3 sequence (DNA): TGCAGCGTCAGAACCAGGGGGCGATTTGAAGCTTTCTTT. This sequence encodes CSVRTRGRFEAFF.

The genes are TRBV5-1 and TRBJ2-1; D is possibly TRBD1 (5 bases). In germline, CDR1 is SGHRS, CDR2 YFSETQ. The V gene lost 3 bases and the J gene lost 2 bases, with 9 bases spanning the gap. The CDR3 spans 14 residues. CDR3 bases: TGCGCCAGCAGCTATGACAGAACCTACAATGAGCAGTTCTTC. Its translation is CASSYDRTYNEQFF.

The chain combines TRBV6-2 or TRBV6-3 with TRBJ2-6; D perhaps matches TRBD2 (6 bases). Trimming pared 4 bases from V and 0 bases from J, leaving 13 bases between. CDR3 length: 17 residues. CDR1 is MNHEY and CDR2 is SVGEGT in the germline V gene. CDR3 bases: TGTGCCAGCAGTTTTGGCGGGATCCCCTCTGGGGCCAACGTCCTGACTTTC. Its protein is CASSFGGIPSGANVLTF.

The chain uses TRBV28 and TRBJ1-5; D is undetermined. Trimming removed 1 base at V and 8 bases at J, with 18 bases between. The germline gives CDR1 MDHEN, CDR2 SYDVKM. This CDR3 is built from 16 residues. The DNA of the CDR3 is TGTGCCAGCAGTTTATATCCCGGGCAGCCGGGGAAGCCCCAGCATTTT. Amino acid sequence: CASSLYPGQPGKPQHF.

CDR3: CATGLAGEGDEQFF. The DNA for the CDR3 is TGTGCCACCGGACTAGCGGGAGAAGGGGATGAGCAGTTCTTC. The chain links TRBV9 to TRBJ2-1; 13 bases line up with TRBD2. The CDR3 extends over 14 amino acids. CDR1 and CDR2 (germline): SGDLS, YYNGEE. Unmatched junction bases numbered 8, after V lost 9 bases and J lost 8 bases.

The V call is TRBV4-2, the J call TRBJ2-7; perhaps TRBD2 as D (5 bases). The germline V and J ends were trimmed by 0 bases and 2 bases, with 11 bases remaining between them. This CDR3 contains 15 residues. The V gene's germline CDR1 is LGHNA and CDR2 YNFKEQ. The CDR3 reads CASSQEAGAAYEQYF. CDR3 nucleotides: TGTGCCAGCAGCCAAGAGGCAGGAGCGGCCTACGAGCAGTACTTC.

This rearrangement joins TRBV10-3 to TRBJ2-3, with TRBD2 matching over 10 bases. V was pared by 2 bases and J by 1 base, with 24 bases of the junction left unmatched. The germline V gene encodes CDR1 ENHRY and CDR2 SYGVKD. The CDR3 has 23 residues. CDR3 amino acids: CAISEASGFVAGGQGRRTDTQYF. As DNA, the CDR3 is TGTGCCATCAGTGAGGCCTCTGGGTTCGTAGCGGGAGGACAAGGAAGACGCACAGATACGCAGTATTTT.

The rearrangement uses TRBV30 and TRBJ1-2, with a weak D call TRBD1 (5 bases). Germline-derived CDR1 and CDR2 are GTSNPN and SVGIG (reference sequence). Trimming took 5 bases from V and 6 from J, leaving 13 bases between them. The CDR3 is made up of 12 amino acids. In DNA, the CDR3 is TGTGCCTGGGGGACGAATGGGCATGGCTACACCTTC. Amino acid sequence: CAWGTNGHGYTF.

This chain connects TRBV28 to TRBJ1-6; 7 nucleotides match TRBD1. CDR3 length: 13 residues. V was pared by 5 bases and J by 10 bases, with 5 bases of the junction left unmatched. Germline V gene sequence: CDR1 MDHEN, CDR2 SYDVKM. CDR3 protein: CASSDRARSPLHF. DNA of the CDR3: TGTGCCAGCAGTGACAGGGCTAGATCACCCCTCCACTTT.

V gene TRBV28 combines with J gene TRBJ1-2, with 8 nucleotides matching TRBD1. Per germline, CDR1 MDHEN and CDR2 SYDVKM. Trimming removed 6 bases from V and 4 bases from J; junction bases left unmatched: 10. This CDR3 is 15 amino acids long. The CDR3 DNA reads as TGTGCCAGCAGATCGAACAGGGGGGAAGGCTATGGCTACACCTTC. This gives the protein CASRSNRGEGYGYTF.

The chain carries TRBV4-3 and TRBJ2-7; 8 nucleotides line up with TRBD2. Looked up from germline, CDR1 is LGHNA and CDR2 is YSLEER. This CDR3 has 16 residues. The V and J ends lost 5 bases and 0 bases, in that order; junction bases with no gene match: 9. DNA of the CDR3: TGCGCCAGCAGCAACACCCTAGCGGGTATCTCCTACGAGCAGTACTTC. This encodes CASSNTLAGISYEQYF.

The V gene is TRBV28, the J gene TRBJ2-2; D may be TRBD2 (6 bases). Germline V gene lookup returns CDR1 MDHEN and CDR2 SYDVKM. The V end lost 8 bases, the J end lost 3 bases, and 16 bases lay between the germline ends. This CDR3 region has 15 residues. Here the CDR3 DNA reads TGTGCCAGCCCGGCTAATTGGGGGGACACCGGGGAGCTGTTTTTT. Amino acid sequence: CASPANWGDTGELFF.

The chain recombines TRBV27 with TRBJ1-4, with D tentatively TRBD1 (5 bases). The CDR3 loop spans 14 amino acids. The V gene lost 3 bases and the J gene lost 1 base, with 6 bases spanning the gap. The germline gives CDR1 MNHEY, CDR2 SMNVEV (reference sequence). The CDR3 here is CASSLGGTNEKLFF. The CDR3 DNA sequence: TGTGCCAGCAGTTTGGGGGGAACTAATGAAAAACTGTTTTTT.

V gene TRBV7-2 combines with J gene TRBJ1-5; no reliable D call. Germline lookup yields CDR1 SGHTA and CDR2 FQGNSA. The CDR3 contains 17 residues. V dropped 1 base and J dropped 3 bases, with 16 bases sitting between them. CDR3 sequence: CASSLVGRSSPNQPQHF. CDR3 DNA sequence: TGTGCCAGCAGCTTAGTCGGCAGGTCTTCTCCCAATCAGCCCCAGCATTTT.

V and J are TRBV6-6 and TRBJ2-3; D remains ambiguous. The CDR3 sequence is 11 residues long. The V gene lost 8 bases and the J gene lost 3 bases, with 6 bases spanning the gap. Germline lookup yields CDR1 MNHNY and CDR2 SVGAGI (reference sequence). The CDR3 here is CASLITDTQYF. As DNA, the CDR3 is TGTGCCAGCCTTATAACAGATACGCAGTATTTT.